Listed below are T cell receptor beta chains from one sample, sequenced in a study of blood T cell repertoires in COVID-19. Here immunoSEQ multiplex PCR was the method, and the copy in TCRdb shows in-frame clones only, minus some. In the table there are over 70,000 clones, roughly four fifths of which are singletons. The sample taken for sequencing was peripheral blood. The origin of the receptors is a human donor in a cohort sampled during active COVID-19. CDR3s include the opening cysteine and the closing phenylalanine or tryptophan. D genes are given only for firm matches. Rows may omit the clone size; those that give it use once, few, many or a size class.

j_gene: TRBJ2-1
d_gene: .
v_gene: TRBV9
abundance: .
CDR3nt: TGTGCCAGCAGCGCCCCCACAGGGAATGAGCAGTTCTTC
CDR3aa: CASSAPTGNEQFF

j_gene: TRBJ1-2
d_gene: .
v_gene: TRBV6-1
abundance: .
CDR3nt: TGTGCCAGCAGTGGAGCAGGTAGCACTAACTATGGCTACACCTTC
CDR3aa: CASSGAGSTNYGYTF

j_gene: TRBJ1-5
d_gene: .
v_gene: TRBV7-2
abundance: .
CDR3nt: TGTGCCAGCAGCGCCGGGATGACTACAAATCAGCCCCAGCATTTT
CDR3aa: CASSAGMTTNQPQHF

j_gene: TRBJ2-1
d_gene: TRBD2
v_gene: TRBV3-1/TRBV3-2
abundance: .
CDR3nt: TGTGCCAGCAGCCCTTCGCGGCTAGCGGGCGAGCAGTTCTTC
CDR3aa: CASSPSRLAGEQFF

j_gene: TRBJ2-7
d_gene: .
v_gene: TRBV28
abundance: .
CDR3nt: TGTGCCAGCAGAGGGTGGCGGCAGGGCCACGAGCAGTACTTC
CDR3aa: CASRGWRQGHEQYF

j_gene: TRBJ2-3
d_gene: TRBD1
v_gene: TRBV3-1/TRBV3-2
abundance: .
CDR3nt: TGTGCCAGCAGACTCGGGACAGCGCCGACAGATACGCAGTATTTT
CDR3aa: CASRLGTAPTDTQYF

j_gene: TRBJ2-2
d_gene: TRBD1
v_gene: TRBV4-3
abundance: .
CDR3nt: TGCGCCAGCAGCCAAGCCGGGACAGGGGGAATCGGGGAGCTGTTTTTT
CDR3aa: CASSQAGTGGIGELFF

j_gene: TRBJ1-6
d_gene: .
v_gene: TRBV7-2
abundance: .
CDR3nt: TGTGCCAGCAGGTCGGGGGGGTGGGAGAGTTCACCCCTCCACTTT
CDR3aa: CASRSGGWESSPLHF

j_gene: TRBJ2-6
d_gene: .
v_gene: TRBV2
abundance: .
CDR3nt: TGTGCCAGCAGTCGACAGAGCTCTGGGGCCAACGTCCTGACTTTC
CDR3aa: CASSRQSSGANVLTF

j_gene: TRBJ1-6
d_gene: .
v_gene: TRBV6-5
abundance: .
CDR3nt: TGTGCCAGCAGTCTCGGGACACGGAATTCACCCCTCCACTTT
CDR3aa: CASSLGTRNSPLHF

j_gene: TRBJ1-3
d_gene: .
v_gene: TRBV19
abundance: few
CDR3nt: TGTGCCAGTAGTGTCAACACAGGCCACTCTGGAAACACCATATATTTT
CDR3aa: CASSVNTGHSGNTIYF

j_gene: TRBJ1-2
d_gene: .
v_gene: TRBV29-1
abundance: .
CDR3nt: TGCAGCGGCGAAAACGGTGCCTATGGCTACACCTTC
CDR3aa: CSGENGAYGYTF

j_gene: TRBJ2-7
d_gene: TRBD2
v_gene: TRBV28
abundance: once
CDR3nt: TGTGCCAGCAGTTTATCGGGTAGCGGGGGGGACGAGCAGTACTTC
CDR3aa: CASSLSGSGGDEQYF

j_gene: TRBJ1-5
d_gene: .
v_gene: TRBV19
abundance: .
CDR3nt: TGTGCCAGTAGTAAAATGGCGAGGCAGAATCAGCCCCAGCATTTT
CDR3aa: CASSKMARQNQPQHF

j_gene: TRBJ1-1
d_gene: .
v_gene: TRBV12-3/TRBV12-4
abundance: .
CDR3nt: TGTGCCAGCACCCAGGGGAACACTGAAGCTTTCTTT
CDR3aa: CASTQGNTEAFF

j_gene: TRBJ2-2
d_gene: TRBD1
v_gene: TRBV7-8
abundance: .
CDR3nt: TGTGCCAGCAGCCCGAGGGTTGGGACAGCGAACACCGGGGAGCTGTTTTTT
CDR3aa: CASSPRVGTANTGELFF

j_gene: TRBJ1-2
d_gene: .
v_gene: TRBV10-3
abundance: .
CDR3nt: TGTGCCATCAGTGTATCAGGGGACGGCTACACCTTC
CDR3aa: CAISVSGDGYTF

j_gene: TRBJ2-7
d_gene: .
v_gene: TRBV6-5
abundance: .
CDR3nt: TGTGCCAGCAGTTACCGACAGACCTACGAGCAGTACTTC
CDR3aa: CASSYRQTYEQYF

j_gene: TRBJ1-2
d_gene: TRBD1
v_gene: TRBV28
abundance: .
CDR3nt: TGTGCCAGCCGGACAGGGGGCTCCCTCAACTATGGCTACACCTTC
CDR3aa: CASRTGGSLNYGYTF

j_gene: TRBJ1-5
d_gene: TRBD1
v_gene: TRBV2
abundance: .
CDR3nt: TGTGCCAGCAGTGATCGACAGGGAAATCAGCCCCAGCATTTT
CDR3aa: CASSDRQGNQPQHF

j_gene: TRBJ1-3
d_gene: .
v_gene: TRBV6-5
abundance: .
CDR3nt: TGTGCCAGCACCGCTCCAGGGTCCGGAAACACCATATATTTT
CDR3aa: CASTAPGSGNTIYF

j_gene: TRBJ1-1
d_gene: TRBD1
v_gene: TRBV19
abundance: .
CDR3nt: TGTGCCAGTAGTTCGGGACAGGGGCTAACTGAAGCTTTCTTT
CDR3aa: CASSSGQGLTEAFF

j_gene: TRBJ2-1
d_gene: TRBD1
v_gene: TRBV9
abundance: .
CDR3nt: TGTGCCAGCAGCGTGGGTACCGACAGGGGGCAGATCTATGAGCAGTTCTTC
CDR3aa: CASSVGTDRGQIYEQFF